One TCR beta chain is described in this entry. This clone appeared a single time. The clone's antigen remains unknown. The sample holds no much larger clone one base away, and base qualities are not on file. These data come from a study of T cell responses to AZD1222 COVID-19 vaccine (dated by TCRdb to the early 2020s). About the investigation overall: Because spike-specific TCR depth and breadth did not differ between the two schedules, AZD1222 recipients who got a second dose at roughly 4 weeks were pooled with those who got a second dose at roughly 12 weeks. Enrollment into the trials was organized by age into subgroups of 18-55, 56-69 and 70-plus years, and those subgroups contained around 150, 28 and 57 TCR-sequenced participants, respectively. A total of approximately 240 trial participants underwent TCR sequencing, of whom around 210 had received two doses of AZD1222 and 26 had received two doses of the MenACWY control vaccine.

As encoded in the germline V gene, CDR1 is SGHTA while CDR2 is FQGNSA. From its cysteine to its phenylalanine, the CDR3 spans 15 amino acids. Only the CDR3 DNA is retained, 45 bases long and in frame from the first base. V was cut back by 0 bases and J by 1 base, leaving a gap of 6 bases between them. In light of the paper, this sample's time point label describes: baseline before first vaccination. The vaccinee samples were drawn from two UK trials, COV001 and COV002, one of which was a single-blind randomized controlled phase 2/3 trial testing AZD1222 (ChAdOx1 nCoV-19) in healthy adults. For TCRbeta chain sequencing, PBMC samples were collected from trial participants at day 0 and at day 28 after the second dose. Broader findings and caveats from the paper: Because no day 14 peak-response samples were available, repertoires were characterized only after the peak T cell response. Participants were mostly white British and included more females than males, and it was suggested by the authors that clonal diversity may have been underestimated. After two AZD1222 doses, spike-specific TCR breadth and depth were significantly higher than at day 0 and than in MenACWY recipients. Conclusions about previously exposed vaccinees are limited, since just six AZD1222 recipients were seropositive for SARS-CoV-2 at baseline. Reportedly, almost half of the unique spike-specific TCRs recognized epitopes lying outside the regions that are mutated in the B.1.351 and B.1.1.7 variants. The whole spike protein was spanned by vaccine-associated CD4 TCRs, and dominant responses were seen in regions 160-218 and 743-854. In the small 56-69-year group, the increase in depth fell short of significance, most likely because of low power.

The CDR3 regions of human TCRbeta chains were analyzed by immunosequencing. Per the original workflow: Repertoire TCRs were checked for matches against a reference library of SARS-CoV-2-specific TCRs that had been generated using the MIRA antigen-specificity platform. Breadth meant the fraction of unique TCRs that were SARS-CoV-2-associated, whereas depth meant the fraction of total T cells that were SARS-CoV-2-associated. Each spike-specific TCR was assigned to its reactive spike region and to a CD4 or CD8 class using the MIRA data. Log10-transformed breadth and depth values were compared by one-way ANOVA with Sidak's multiple comparisons tests. TCRdb limited this immuneACCESS table to in-frame rearrangements with V and J called. A share of clones is missing; checked studies link under half to unresolved V genes, and the rest is unexplained. That table gives V, J and clone size, and the DNA gave D and trimming. The table for this sample lists around 140,000 clones; just under 95% of them were counted only once. The top ten constitute around 1.7% of the sample.

The clonotype originates from an adult in good health. The chain uses TRBV7-2 and TRBJ2-2; no D gene call is confident. Sequencing used peripheral blood, obtained on day 0 of AZD1222 vaccination. The CDR3 region reads CASSLARRNTGELFF. The DNA reads TGTGCCAGCAGCTTAGCCAGGCGGAACACCGGGGAGCTGTTTTTT.